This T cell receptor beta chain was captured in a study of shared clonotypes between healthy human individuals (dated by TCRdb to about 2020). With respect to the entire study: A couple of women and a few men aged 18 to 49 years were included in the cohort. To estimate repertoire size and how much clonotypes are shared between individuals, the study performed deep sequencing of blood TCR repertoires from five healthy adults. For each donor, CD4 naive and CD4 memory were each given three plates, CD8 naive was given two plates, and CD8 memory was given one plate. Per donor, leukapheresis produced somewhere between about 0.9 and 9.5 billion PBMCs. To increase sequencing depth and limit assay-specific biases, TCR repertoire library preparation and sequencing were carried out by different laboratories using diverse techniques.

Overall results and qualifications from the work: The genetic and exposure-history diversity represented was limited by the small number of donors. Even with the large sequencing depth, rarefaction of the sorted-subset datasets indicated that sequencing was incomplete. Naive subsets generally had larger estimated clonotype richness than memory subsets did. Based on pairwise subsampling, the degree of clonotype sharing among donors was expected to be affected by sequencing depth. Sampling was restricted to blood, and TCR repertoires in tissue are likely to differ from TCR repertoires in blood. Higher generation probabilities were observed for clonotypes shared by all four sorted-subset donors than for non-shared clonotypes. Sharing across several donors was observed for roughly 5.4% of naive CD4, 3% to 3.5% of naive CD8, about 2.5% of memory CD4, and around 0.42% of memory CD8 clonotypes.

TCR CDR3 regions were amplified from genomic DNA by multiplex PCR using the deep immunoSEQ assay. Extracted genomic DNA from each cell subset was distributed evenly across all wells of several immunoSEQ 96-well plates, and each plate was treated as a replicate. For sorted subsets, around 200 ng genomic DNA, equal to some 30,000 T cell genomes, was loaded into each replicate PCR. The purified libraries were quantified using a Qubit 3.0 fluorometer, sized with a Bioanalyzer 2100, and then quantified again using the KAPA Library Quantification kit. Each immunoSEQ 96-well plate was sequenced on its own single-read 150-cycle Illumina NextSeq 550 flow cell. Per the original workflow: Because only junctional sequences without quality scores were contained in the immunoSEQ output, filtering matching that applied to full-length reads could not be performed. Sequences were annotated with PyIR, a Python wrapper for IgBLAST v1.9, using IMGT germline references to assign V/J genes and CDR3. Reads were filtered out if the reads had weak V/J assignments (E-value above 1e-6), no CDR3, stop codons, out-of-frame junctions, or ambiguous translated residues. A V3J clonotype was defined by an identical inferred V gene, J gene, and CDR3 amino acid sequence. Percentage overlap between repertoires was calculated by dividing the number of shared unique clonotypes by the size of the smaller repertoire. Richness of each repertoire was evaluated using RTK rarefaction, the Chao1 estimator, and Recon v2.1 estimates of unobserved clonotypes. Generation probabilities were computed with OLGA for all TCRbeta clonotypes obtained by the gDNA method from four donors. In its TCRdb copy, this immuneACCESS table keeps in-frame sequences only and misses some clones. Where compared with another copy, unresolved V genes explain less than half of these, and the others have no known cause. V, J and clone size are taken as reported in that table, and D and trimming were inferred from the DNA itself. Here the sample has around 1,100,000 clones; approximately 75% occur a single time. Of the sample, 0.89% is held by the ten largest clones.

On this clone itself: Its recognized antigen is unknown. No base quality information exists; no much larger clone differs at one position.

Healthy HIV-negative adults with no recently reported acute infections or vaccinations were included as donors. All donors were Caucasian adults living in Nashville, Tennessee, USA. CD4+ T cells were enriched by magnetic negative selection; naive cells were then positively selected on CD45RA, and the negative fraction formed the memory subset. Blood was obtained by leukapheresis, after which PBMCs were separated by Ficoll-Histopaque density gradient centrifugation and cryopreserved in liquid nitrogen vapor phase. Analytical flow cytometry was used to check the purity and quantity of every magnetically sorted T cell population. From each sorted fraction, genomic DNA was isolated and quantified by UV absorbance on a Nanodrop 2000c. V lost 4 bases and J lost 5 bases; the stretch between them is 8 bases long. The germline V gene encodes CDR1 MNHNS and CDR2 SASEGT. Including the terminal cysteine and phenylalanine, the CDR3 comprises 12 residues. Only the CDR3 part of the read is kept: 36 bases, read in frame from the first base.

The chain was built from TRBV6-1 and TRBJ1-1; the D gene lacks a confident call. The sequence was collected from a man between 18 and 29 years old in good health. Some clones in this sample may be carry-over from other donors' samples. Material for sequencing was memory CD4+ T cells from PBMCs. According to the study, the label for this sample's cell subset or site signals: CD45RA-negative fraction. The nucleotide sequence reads TGTGCCAGCAGTGGGCACGGAACTGAAGCTTTCTTT. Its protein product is CASSGHGTEAFF.